These 18 T cell receptor beta chains share one sample of origin, sequenced in a study of vaccination and CD4 T cells after COVID-19. Treatment in this sample: approximately nine-day PBMC culture with coronavirus spike peptide pools or control peptides (ViraFEST assay). CD4+ T cells that had been cultured provided DNA sequenced with the Oncomine TCR Beta short-read assay. MiXCR, run by TCRdb on the PCR reads, gives a single entry per CDR3 protein. Among about 17,000 distinct CDR3 sequences listed, about three quarters were seen once. No antigen has been identified for these receptors. Specimen: CD4+ T cells from blood, cultured in vitro. These receptors all stem from a human donor who had recovered from COVID-19.

This chain joins TRBV7-2 and TRBJ1-5; the D is unclear. The V end lost 1 base, the J end lost 0 bases, and 13 bases lay between the germline ends. Germline V gives CDR1 SGHTA, CDR2 FQGNSA. The CDR3 extends over 17 amino acids. The CDR3 bases are TGTGCCAGCAGCTTAGGCCAAATTACGTATAGCAATCAGCCCCAGCATTTT. Amino acids: CASSLGQITYSNQPQHF.

This chain links TRBV5-4 with TRBJ1-1; the D is unclear. Trimming stripped 4 bases from V and 7 bases from J, with 14 bases between. The CDR3 has 13 residues. Germline CDR1 reads SGHNT; CDR2 reads YYREEE (reference sequence). The CDR3, as DNA: TGTGCCAGCAGCGTGGATGGTCAAAGTGAAGCTTTCTTT. Translated: CASSVDGQSEAFF.

The rearrangement joins TRBV15 to TRBJ1-5, with D unclear. The V end lost 0 bases, the J end lost 1 base, and 7 bases lay between the germline ends. CDR1 is LNHNV and CDR2 is YYDKDF in the germline V gene (reference sequence). This CDR3 has 15 residues. CDR3 loop: CATSRDPGSNQPQHF. CDR3 in DNA: TGTGCCACCAGCAGAGATCCTGGCAGCAATCAGCCCCAGCATTTT.

V and J are TRBV7-9 and TRBJ2-3; 8 nucleotides agree with TRBD2. The CDR3 contains 16 residues. V gave up 5 bases and J gave up 3 bases; unmatched junction bases: 10. The V gene's germline CDR1 is SEHNR and CDR2 FQNEAQ (reference sequence). The CDR3 DNA is TGTGCCAGCAGCCCCTGGGGACTAGATCAAACAGATACGCAGTATTTT. Translation: CASSPWGLDQTDTQYF.

V usage is TRBV2 and J usage is TRBJ1-2; 10 bases are a match to TRBD1. This CDR3 spans 13 amino acids. V was pared by 7 bases and J by 7 bases, with 6 bases of the junction left unmatched. Germline CDR1 SNHLY, CDR2 FYNNEI. The CDR3 DNA reads TGTGCCAGCACTTTAGGGACAGGGGTTGGCTACACCTTC. This translates into CASTLGTGVGYTF.

The V gene is TRBV7-9, the J gene TRBJ2-6; TRBD2 agrees at 8 bases. The CDR3 is 18 amino acids. The germline V gene encodes CDR1 SEHNR and CDR2 FQNEAQ (reference sequence). V was clipped by 5 bases and J by 0 bases; unmatched bases: 9. The chain's CDR3 is CASSPRGLGNSGANVLTF. The DNA for the CDR3 is TGTGCCAGCAGCCCCCGGGGACTAGGGAACTCTGGGGCCAACGTCCTGACTTTC.

This chain connects TRBV20-1 to TRBJ1-5; the D is unclear. Germline V gene data show CDR1 as DFQATT and CDR2 as SNEGSKA (reference sequence). Trimming took 3 bases from V and 0 from J, leaving 12 bases between them. The CDR3 covers 15 residues. CDR3 residues: CSASPPRISNQPQHF. CDR3 sequence (DNA): TGCAGTGCTAGCCCCCCGCGGATTAGCAATCAGCCCCAGCATTTT.

The chain joins TRBV6-1 to TRBJ1-5, with a weak D call TRBD1 (5 bases). Germline V gives CDR1 MNHNS, CDR2 SASEGT. The CDR3 has 14 amino acids. The V end lost 8 bases, the J end lost 10 bases, and 21 bases lay between the germline ends. The CDR3 sequence is CASAGEGGERPQHF. In nucleotides, the CDR3 is TGTGCCAGCGCGGGGGAGGGTGGGGAGAGACCCCAGCATTTT.

CDR3 bases: TGCAGTGCTAGGACGACACTTAGCTCCTACGAGCAGTACTTC. It specifies CSARTTLSSYEQYF. The V call is TRBV20-1, the J call TRBJ2-7; D uncertain. The CDR3 has 14 residues. V was clipped by 3 bases and J by 0 bases, with 12 bases between them. The germline V gene has CDR1 DFQATT and CDR2 SNEGSKA (reference sequence).

CDR3: CATSRDLKAGSGTEAFF. CDR3 coding DNA: TGTGCCACCAGCAGAGATCTCAAGGCAGGGAGTGGGACTGAAGCTTTCTTT. The chain links TRBV15 to TRBJ1-1; possibly TRBD1 for D (5 bases). Germline V gene lookup returns CDR1 LNHNV and CDR2 YYDKDF (reference sequence). Trimming pared 0 bases from V and 5 bases from J, leaving 19 bases between. The CDR3 covers 17 residues.

The chain links TRBV20-1 to TRBJ1-2; 7 bases fit TRBD1. In germline, CDR1 is DFQATT, CDR2 SNEGSKA (reference sequence). V was pared by 4 bases and J by 2 bases, with 4 bases of the junction left unmatched. The CDR3 spans 13 residues. The CDR3 sequence: CSATQGGNYGYTF. CDR3 coding DNA: TGCAGTGCTACCCAGGGGGGGAACTATGGCTACACCTTC.

V and J are TRBV7-8 and TRBJ2-1; D unresolved. V lost 5 bases, J lost 0 bases, and 8 bases lay in between. CDR3 size: 14 residues. Germline V gene lookup returns CDR1 SGHVS and CDR2 FQNEAQ. CDR3 DNA: TGTGCCAGCAGCCTCGAAAACTCCTACAATGAGCAGTTCTTC. It codes for CASSLENSYNEQFF.

This chain uses TRBV20-1 with TRBJ2-3; 9 bases line up with TRBD2. Germline loops: CDR1 DFQATT, CDR2 SNEGSKA (reference sequence). CDR3 length: 16 residues. Losses at the gene ends were 0 bases for V and 3 bases for J; bases not matched to a gene: 7. The CDR3 loop reads CSARESRRGGTDTQYF. The CDR3 DNA sequence: TGCAGTGCTAGAGAAAGTAGGCGGGGGGGAACAGATACGCAGTATTTT.

The V and J genes are TRBV6-2 or TRBV6-3 and TRBJ2-5, with 9 bases identical to TRBD2. The V gene end was trimmed by 2 bases and the J gene end by 4 bases; junction bases not matched to a gene: 8. The CDR3 is made up of 16 amino acids. CDR1 MNHEY and CDR2 SVGEGT come from the germline V gene. CDR3 amino acids: CASSYGGGGAPETQYF. The DNA for the CDR3 is TGTGCCAGCAGTTACGGTGGCGGGGGGGCCCCAGAGACCCAGTACTTC.

This clonotype appeared a few times. V usage is TRBV15 and J usage is TRBJ1-3, with 7 bases identical to TRBD1. Per germline, CDR1 LNHNV and CDR2 YYDKDF (reference sequence). Trimming cost V 1 base and J 2 bases; bases outside gene matches: 2. The CDR3 extends over 15 amino acids. This CDR3 is CATSRGTGTGNTIYF. The DNA for the CDR3 is TGTGCCACCAGCAGAGGGACAGGTACTGGAAACACCATATATTTT.

For the CDR3, the DNA is TGTGCCATCGCTCAGACAGGGGATAATCAGCCCCAGCATTTT. Translation gives CAIAQTGDNQPQHF. V gene TRBV10-3 combines with J gene TRBJ1-5; TRBD1 matches 8 bases. V dropped 8 bases and J dropped 4; count of bases not matched to a gene: 7. Germline CDR1 and CDR2: ENHRY and SYGVKD. This CDR3 is 14 amino acids long.

This clonotype turned up a few times. The chain is built from TRBV7-2 and TRBJ1-5; 10 nucleotides match TRBD1. CDR3 length equals 16 residues. The V segment lost 5 bases and the J segment 3 bases; nucleotides outside the gene matches: 7. Germline V gene data show CDR1 as SGHTA and CDR2 as FQGNSA. CDR3 in amino acids: CASSDDRGRDNQPQHF. The CDR3 DNA is TGTGCCAGCAGCGACGACAGGGGGCGTGACAATCAGCCCCAGCATTTT.

The V and J genes are TRBV12-3 or TRBV12-4 and TRBJ1-4, with a tentative D call TRBD1 (5 bases). CDR3 length: 13 amino acids. With 7 bases removed from V and 10 bases from J, the gap between germline ends came to 16 bases. CDR3 loop: CASTLRGAGKLFF. CDR3 DNA: TGTGCCAGCACCTTGCGAGGGGCTGGAAAACTGTTTTTT.